A single sample gave rise to the 18 T cell receptor beta chains below, sequenced in a study of cytomegalovirus exposure and HLA in healthy donors. Amplification used 60 Vbeta primers and 13 Jbeta primers. Assay used: immunoSEQ multiplex PCR; TCRdb lists only in-frame clones, some missing. Among about 140,000 clones, approximately 80% were seen once, and the ten largest hold 2% to 2.5%. Sequenced input: PBMCs. The origin of the receptors is a man aged 50 or older in good health and CMV-seronegative.

The CDR3 spells CASSTGTIGQPQHF. As DNA, the CDR3 is TGTGCCAGCAGCACCGGGACAATCGGGCAGCCCCAGCATTTT. V is TRBV9 and J is TRBJ1-5, with D possibly TRBD1 on 6 matching bases. Germline CDR1 reads SGDLS; CDR2 reads YYNGEE. This CDR3 region has 14 residues. The V end lost 4 bases, the J end lost 7 bases, and 15 bases lay between the germline ends.

The V call is TRBV5-6, the J call TRBJ1-1; D uncertain. Trimming took off 0 bases at V and 4 bases at J, with 4 bases between the two ends. The CDR3 has 12 residues. Germline lookup yields CDR1 SGHDT and CDR2 YYEEEE. The CDR3 DNA reads as TGTGCCAGCAGCTTGGTCTTCACTGAAGCTTTCTTT. As protein: CASSLVFTEAFF.

The chain couples TRBV28 to TRBJ2-5; 7 nucleotides agree with TRBD1. Germline V gene data show CDR1 as MDHEN and CDR2 as SYDVKM. The length of the CDR3 is 15 residues. The trim removed 3 bases at V and 3 bases at J, leaving 7 bases unmatched. The CDR3 sequence: CASSFRQGKKETQYF. The CDR3 region has the DNA TGTGCCAGCAGTTTCCGACAGGGAAAGAAAGAGACCCAGTACTTC.

The V call is TRBV2, the J call TRBJ1-4, with D unresolved. Germline CDR1 SNHLY, CDR2 FYNNEI. This CDR3 has 17 amino acids. V lost 1 base to trimming and J lost 3 bases, with 15 bases between them. Written as DNA, the CDR3 is TGTGCCAGCAGTGAAGTGGGAGGGTTAGCAGCTAATGAAAAACTGTTTTTT. This gives the protein CASSEVGGLAANEKLFF. Looking up the rest from reference TRBV2 and TRBJ1-4 gives the full variable domain: EPEVTQTPSHQVTQMGQEVILRCVPISNHLYFYWYRQILGQKVEFLVSFYNNEISEKSEIFDDQFSVERPDGSNFTLKIRSTKLEDSAMYFCASSEVGGLAANEKLFFGSGTQLSVL.

This chain uses TRBV5-1 with TRBJ2-1; 8 bases fit TRBD1. From germline, CDR1 is SGHRS and CDR2 YFSETQ. The length of the CDR3 is 13 residues. V lost 4 bases and J lost 10; bases outside the gene matches: 7. CDR3 amino acids: CASSIGQGWEQFF. CDR3 bases: TGCGCCAGCAGCATCGGACAGGGTTGGGAGCAGTTCTTC.

A single count supports this clone. The chain's CDR3 is CASSLDQGYNEQFF. The CDR3 DNA sequence: TGTGCCAGCAGCTTAGATCAGGGGTACAATGAGCAGTTCTTC. The V call is TRBV11-2, the J call TRBJ2-1; tentative D call: TRBD1 (6 bases). In germline, CDR1 is SGHAT, CDR2 FQNNGV. The CDR3 has 14 amino acids. Deletions cut 0 bases from V and 4 bases from J, with 7 bases between.

The rearrangement links TRBV7-9 to TRBJ2-2; 14 bases map to TRBD2. Germline-derived CDR1 and CDR2 are SEHNR and FQNEAQ (reference sequence). There are 16 residues in the CDR3. Trimming removed 4 bases from V and 6 bases from J; junction bases left unmatched: 4. DNA of the CDR3: TGTGCCAGCAGCTCTTGGACTAGCGGGAGGTCCGGGGAGCTGTTTTTT. This sequence encodes CASSSWTSGRSGELFF. Full variable domain (remainder filled in from reference TRBV7-9 and TRBJ2-2): DTGVSQNPRHKITKRGQNVTFRCDPISEHNRLYWYRQTLGQGPEFLTYFQNEAQLEKSRLLSDRFSAERPKGSFSTLEIQRTEQGDSAMYLCASSSWTSGRSGELFFGEGSRLTVL.

The chain combines TRBV21-1 with TRBJ2-7; the table's D call TRBD2 went unverified against the DNA. TRBV21-1 is flagged as a pseudogene. This CDR3 has 11 amino acids. The CDR3: CAIRRDGEQYF. CDR3 bases: TGTGCCATCCGGCGGGATGGGGAGCAGTACTTC.

V and J are TRBV5-5 and TRBJ2-6; TRBD2 is a possible D gene (6 bases). Deletions cut 3 bases from V and 0 bases from J, with 7 bases between. The germline V gene has CDR1 SGHKS and CDR2 YYEKEE (reference sequence). The CDR3 sequence is 15 residues long. The CDR3 DNA follows: TGTGCCAGCAGCTCGGGGGACTCTGGGGCCAACGTCCTGACTTTC. Translating gives CASSSGDSGANVLTF. The whole variable domain, remainder taken from reference TRBV5-5 and TRBJ2-6, is DAGVTQSPTHLIKTRGQQVTLRCSPISGHKSVSWYQQVLGQGPQFIFQYYEKEERGRGNFPDRFSARQFPNYSSELNVNALLLGDSALYLCASSSGDSGANVLTFGAGSRLTVL.

The chain employs TRBV30 and TRBJ1-6; 7 nucleotides match TRBD1. The CDR3 spans 15 residues. Germline-derived CDR1 and CDR2 are GTSNPN and SVGIG (reference sequence). V dropped 3 bases and J dropped 6; count of bases not matched to a gene: 8. The CDR3 DNA reads as TGTGCCTGGAGCAGAGGGACAGTCAGTAATTCACCCCTCCACTTT. It codes for CAWSRGTVSNSPLHF.

This clone showed up just once. The genes are TRBV30 and TRBJ1-1; D is undetermined. V was clipped by 0 bases and J by 4 bases, with 9 bases between them. Germline V gene data show CDR1 as GTSNPN and CDR2 as SVGIG (reference sequence). The CDR3 spans 13 residues. The CDR3 here is CAWSVNLATEAFF. Here the CDR3 DNA reads TGTGCCTGGAGTGTAAACCTGGCCACTGAAGCTTTCTTT.

Written as DNA, the CDR3 is TGTGCCAGCAGCCAAGATAAGAACACTAACTATGGCTACACCTTC. Its protein product is CASSQDKNTNYGYTF. V is TRBV4-2 and J is TRBJ1-2; no clear D. The CDR3 runs to 15 residues. Germline CDR1 reads LGHNA; CDR2 reads YNFKEQ. Trimming stripped 0 bases from V and 0 bases from J, with 8 bases between.

This chain connects TRBV5-1 to TRBJ1-4; D is undetermined. V was trimmed by 1 base and J by 0 bases, leaving 7 bases between them. The CDR3 loop spans 15 amino acids. The germline V gene has CDR1 SGHRS and CDR2 YFSETQ. The CDR3 region is CASSLMGSTNEKLFF. Here the CDR3 DNA reads TGCGCCAGCAGCTTGATGGGCTCAACTAATGAAAAACTGTTTTTT.

The J gene is TRBJ2-7, the V gene TRBV27; 10 nucleotides line up with TRBD2. Germline CDR1 is MNHEY and CDR2 is SMNVEV (reference sequence). The CDR3 loop spans 14 amino acids. V was pared by 3 bases and J by 6 bases, with 5 bases of the junction left unmatched. CDR3 loop: CASSFTSGTAEQYF. CDR3 bases: TGTGCCAGCAGTTTCACTAGCGGGACGGCCGAGCAGTACTTC.

The chain links TRBV30 to TRBJ1-6; D may be TRBD1 (6 bases). CDR1 and CDR2 from the germline V gene are GTSNPN and SVGIG (reference sequence). V lost 7 bases and J 10 bases, leaving 14 bases between the germline ends. The CDR3 spans 12 residues. The CDR3 protein is CASGTPGSPLHF. The CDR3, as DNA: TGTGCCTCCGGGACACCCGGGTCACCCCTCCACTTT.

The chain couples TRBV19 to TRBJ2-3; possible D gene TRBD2, 6 bases. V was clipped by 7 bases and J by 2 bases, with 13 bases between them. This CDR3 spans 14 amino acids. In germline, CDR1 is LNHDA, CDR2 SQIVND (reference sequence). The CDR3 DNA is TGTGCCAGTACGGGTAGCGGAGCCACAGATACGCAGTATTTT. Residues: CASTGSGATDTQYF.

The chain employs TRBV7-9 and TRBJ1-2; 7 nucleotides agree with TRBD1. CDR1 and CDR2 from the germline V gene are SEHNR and FQNEAQ (reference sequence). The CDR3 is 14 residues long. The V gene end was trimmed by 5 bases and the J gene end by 1 base; junction bases not matched to a gene: 4. The CDR3, as DNA: TGTGCCAGCAGCAGGGACAGCCTTAACTATGGCTACACCTTC. This translates into CASSRDSLNYGYTF.

This rearrangement joins TRBV7-9 to TRBJ2-1; 8 bases agree with TRBD2. The CDR3 loop spans 17 amino acids. The V gene's germline CDR1 is SEHNR and CDR2 FQNEAQ (reference sequence). The ends lost 2 bases at V and 5 bases at J; junction bases unmatched: 11. CDR3 sequence reads: CASSLPGGLIEDNEQFF. In DNA form, the CDR3 reads TGTGCCAGCAGCTTACCGGGGGGGCTGATCGAGGACAATGAGCAGTTCTTC.